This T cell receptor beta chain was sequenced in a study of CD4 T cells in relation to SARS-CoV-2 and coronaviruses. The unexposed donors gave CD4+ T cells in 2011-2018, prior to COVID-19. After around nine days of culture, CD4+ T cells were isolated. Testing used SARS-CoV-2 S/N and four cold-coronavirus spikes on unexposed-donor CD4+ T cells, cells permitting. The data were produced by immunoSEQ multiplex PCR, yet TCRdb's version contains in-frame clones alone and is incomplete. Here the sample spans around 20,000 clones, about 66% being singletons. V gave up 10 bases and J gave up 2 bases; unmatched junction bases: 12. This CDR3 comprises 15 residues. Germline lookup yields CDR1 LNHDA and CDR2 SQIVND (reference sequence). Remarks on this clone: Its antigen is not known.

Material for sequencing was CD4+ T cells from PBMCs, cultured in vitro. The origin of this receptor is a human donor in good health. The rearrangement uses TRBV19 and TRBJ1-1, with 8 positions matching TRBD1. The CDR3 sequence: CATAAGGDGNTEAFF. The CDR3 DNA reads TGTGCCACCGCGGCAGGGGGCGATGGTAACACTGAAGCTTTCTTT.